This T cell receptor (beta chain) was observed in a study of CD8 T cells in ankylosing spondylitis. Quantitative barcoded 5'-RACE was used to prepare TCR beta libraries. TCRdb recomputed calls from the 5' RACE reads with MiXCR, one row per CDR3 protein. The table includes fewer than 450,000 distinct CDR3 sequences, 17% detected once. In its sample, this clonotype was seen a few times. Its antigen is undetermined. Findings of the study overall: Significant enrichment of disease-linked clones was reportedly seen in matched ankylosing spondylitis synovial fluid. Made up of about eight highly homologous variants, a TCR beta motif appeared characteristic of ankylosing spondylitis blood.

Germline trimming cut 2 bases from V and 5 bases from J; bases unmatched to any gene: 2. CDR1 is GTSNPN and CDR2 is SVGIG in the germline V gene (reference sequence). There are 12 residues in the CDR3. This TCR came from a male donor with ankylosing spondylitis. This rearrangement joins TRBV30 to TRBJ1-1, with 7 bases identical to TRBD1. The sequencing input was blood, either unsorted or a sorted T cell fraction (not recorded which). The CDR3 DNA reads as TGTGCCTGGAGTTCAGGGGGAACTGAAGCTTTCTTT. Translated, it gives CAWSSGGTEAFF. Drawing the rest from reference TRBV30 and TRBJ1-1, the complete variable domain is SQTIHQWPATLVQPVGSPLSLECTVEGTSNPNLYWYRQAAGRGLQLLFYSVGIGQISSEVPQNLSASRPQDRQFILSSKKLLLSDSGFYLCAWSSGGTEAFFGQGTRLTVV.